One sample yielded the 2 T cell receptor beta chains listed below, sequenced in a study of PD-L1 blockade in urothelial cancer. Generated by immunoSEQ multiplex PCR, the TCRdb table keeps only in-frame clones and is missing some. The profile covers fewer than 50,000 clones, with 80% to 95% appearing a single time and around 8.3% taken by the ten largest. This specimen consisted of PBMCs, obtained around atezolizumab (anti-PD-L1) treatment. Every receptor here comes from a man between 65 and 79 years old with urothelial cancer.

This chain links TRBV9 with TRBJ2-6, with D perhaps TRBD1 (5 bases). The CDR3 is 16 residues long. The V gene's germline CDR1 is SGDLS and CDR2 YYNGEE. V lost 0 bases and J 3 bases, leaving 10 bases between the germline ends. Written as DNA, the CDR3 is TGTGCCAGCAGCGTAGCGTGGGGCGGTGGGGCCAACGTCCTGACTTTC. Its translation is CASSVAWGGGANVLTF.

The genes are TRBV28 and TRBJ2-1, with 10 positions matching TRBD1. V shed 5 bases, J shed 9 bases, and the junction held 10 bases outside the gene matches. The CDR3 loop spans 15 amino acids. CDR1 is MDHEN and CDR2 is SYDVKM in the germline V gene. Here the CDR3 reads CASSHRDRGRGEQFF. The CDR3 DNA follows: TGTGCCAGCAGTCATCGAGACAGGGGGCGCGGTGAGCAGTTCTTC.